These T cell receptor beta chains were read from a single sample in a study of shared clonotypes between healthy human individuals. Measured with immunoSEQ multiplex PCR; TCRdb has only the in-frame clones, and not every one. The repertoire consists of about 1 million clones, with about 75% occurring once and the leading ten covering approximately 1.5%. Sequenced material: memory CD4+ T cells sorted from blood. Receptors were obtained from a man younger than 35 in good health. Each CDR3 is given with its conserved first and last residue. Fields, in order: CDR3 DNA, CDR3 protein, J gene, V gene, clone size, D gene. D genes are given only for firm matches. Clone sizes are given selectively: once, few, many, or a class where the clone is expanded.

DNA: TGTGCCAGCAGTTACAGAAGGGAGGGTGAGTCCTACGAGCAGTACTTC
CDR3: CASSYRREGESYEQYF
J: TRBJ2-7
V: TRBV6-7
size: NA
D: TRBD2

DNA: TGTGCCTGGAGTGTACGGGGGGACACCTACTTC
CDR3: CAWSVRGDTYF
J: TRBJ2-5
V: TRBV30
size: NA
D: NA

DNA: TGTGCCAGTAGTCCAGGGACAAGAAATGGCTACACCTTC
CDR3: CASSPGTRNGYTF
J: TRBJ1-2
V: TRBV19
size: NA
D: NA

DNA: TGCGCCAGCAGCCAAGGGGAAGGGGGCCGTTACTTC
CDR3: CASSQGEGGRYF
J: TRBJ2-7
V: TRBV10-1
size: NA
D: TRBD1

DNA: TGTGCCAGCAGCCCCAGACCGGGACAGGGGACATACGAGCAGTACTTC
CDR3: CASSPRPGQGTYEQYF
J: TRBJ2-7
V: TRBV9
size: NA
D: TRBD1

DNA: TGTGCCAGCAGTGTTGGAGGGTATAGCGAAGGCTTCTACAATGAGCAGTTCTTC
CDR3: CASSVGGYSEGFYNEQFF
J: TRBJ2-1
V: TRBV6-1
size: NA
D: NA

DNA: TGTGCCAGCAGGCTGGACTTTTCCACAGATACGCAGTATTTT
CDR3: CASRLDFSTDTQYF
J: TRBJ2-3
V: TRBV6-1
size: NA
D: NA

DNA: TGTGCCAGCAGTTATCGGGAGGAGGGCCCCTACGAGCAGTACTTC
CDR3: CASSYREEGPYEQYF
J: TRBJ2-7
V: TRBV6-5
size: NA
D: TRBD2

DNA: TGTGCCAGCAGCTTTCCCGGGACAGGGGGCAGAGGGAACACTGAAGCTTTCTTT
CDR3: CASSFPGTGGRGNTEAFF
J: TRBJ1-1
V: TRBV13
size: once
D: TRBD1

DNA: TGCGCCAGCAGGACCTCGGGGAGGGGGCGAACCGGGGAGCTGTTTTTT
CDR3: CASRTSGRGRTGELFF
J: TRBJ2-2
V: TRBV10-2
size: NA
D: NA

DNA: TGTGCCACCAGCAGAGATGGCCGGACAAAGACAGATACGCAGTATTTT
CDR3: CATSRDGRTKTDTQYF
J: TRBJ2-3
V: TRBV15
size: NA
D: NA

DNA: TGTGCCAGCAGCTTGACAGGGGACAATCAGCCCCAGCATTTT
CDR3: CASSLTGDNQPQHF
J: TRBJ1-5
V: TRBV7-9
size: NA
D: TRBD1

DNA: TGTGCCAGCAGTCAAGGACTAGTCACGGGCAATGAGCAGTTCTTC
CDR3: CASSQGLVTGNEQFF
J: TRBJ2-1
V: TRBV2
size: NA
D: TRBD2

DNA: TGTGCCAGCGCCCTAGGGACTGCGAACACCGGGGAGCTGTTTTTT
CDR3: CASALGTANTGELFF
J: TRBJ2-2
V: TRBV6-5
size: once
D: NA

DNA: TGTGCCAGCTCACCCGACAGGGAAGCTTTCTTT
CDR3: CASSPDREAFF
J: TRBJ1-1
V: TRBV18
size: NA
D: NA

DNA: TGTGCCAGCAGATCACAACCGGGGACGACCTCCTACGAGCAGTACTTC
CDR3: CASRSQPGTTSYEQYF
J: TRBJ2-7
V: TRBV7-8
size: NA
D: NA

DNA: TGTGCCAGCAGTTACTCGACTGGGAACACCATATATTTT
CDR3: CASSYSTGNTIYF
J: TRBJ1-3
V: TRBV6-5
size: NA
D: NA

DNA: TGTGCCAGCAGCCCCTCCCCGGGACTAGCGGCCTCCTACAATGAGCAGTTCTTC
CDR3: CASSPSPGLAASYNEQFF
J: TRBJ2-1
V: TRBV7-9
size: NA
D: TRBD2

DNA: TGTGCCATCAGCCCCGTCTCCTACGAGCAGTACTTC
CDR3: CAISPVSYEQYF
J: TRBJ2-7
V: TRBV10-3
size: NA
D: NA

DNA: TGTGCCTGGAGTGCGCGGGGACTTGAGCAGTTCTTC
CDR3: CAWSARGLEQFF
J: TRBJ2-1
V: TRBV30
size: NA
D: NA

DNA: TGCGCCAGCAGCCTAGGGGGGAGTTATGAAAAACTGTTTTTT
CDR3: CASSLGGSYEKLFF
J: TRBJ1-4
V: TRBV5-1
size: NA
D: NA

DNA: TGTGCCACCAGCAGAGATCGAAGACGGGATCAGCCCCAGCATTTT
CDR3: CATSRDRRRDQPQHF
J: TRBJ1-5
V: TRBV15
size: NA
D: NA

DNA: TGTGCCAGCAGTAAAACTGTTTGGGGTTTTAGTAATGAGCAGTTCTTC
CDR3: CASSKTVWGFSNEQFF
J: TRBJ2-1
V: TRBV6-4
size: NA
D: NA

DNA: TGCAGCGTTGGGGATAAAGAGACCCAGTACTTC
CDR3: CSVGDKETQYF
J: TRBJ2-5
V: TRBV29-1
size: few
D: NA

DNA: TGTGCCAGCAGTGAAGCCCAGGTAGCTGGAAACACCATATATTTT
CDR3: CASSEAQVAGNTIYF
J: TRBJ1-3
V: TRBV2
size: NA
D: NA

DNA: TGTGCCAGCAGCAAAGTATCGGACAGGGGCAATCAGCCCCAGCATTTT
CDR3: CASSKVSDRGNQPQHF
J: TRBJ1-5
V: TRBV21-1
size: few
D: NA

DNA: TGTGCCAGAAGCCACCCCCCCTCACAGCTCACGGGGTCCTACGAGCAGTACTTC
CDR3: CARSHPPSQLTGSYEQYF
J: TRBJ2-7
V: TRBV5-3
size: many
D: NA

DNA: TGTGCCAGCTCATTCGGGACAGGGTCAAACACTGAAGCTTTCTTT
CDR3: CASSFGTGSNTEAFF
J: TRBJ1-1
V: TRBV18
size: NA
D: TRBD1

DNA: TGCGCCAGCAGCCAAGTAGCGGTGAGCGGCTCCTATAATTCACCCCTCCACTTT
CDR3: CASSQVAVSGSYNSPLHF
J: TRBJ1-6
V: TRBV4-3
size: once
D: NA

DNA: TGCAGCGTTACTAGCGTAAGAAGCAGCTCCTACGAGCAGTACTTC
CDR3: CSVTSVRSSSYEQYF
J: TRBJ2-7
V: TRBV29-1
size: NA
D: TRBD2

DNA: TGTGCCAGCAGCTTAGAAGTGATCTACGAGCAGTACTTC
CDR3: CASSLEVIYEQYF
J: TRBJ2-7
V: TRBV11-2
size: NA
D: NA

DNA: TGTGCCAGCAGTCCCCTTGGGACTAGCGGGGGGGCCGTGACCCAGTACTTC
CDR3: CASSPLGTSGGAVTQYF
J: TRBJ2-5
V: TRBV28
size: few
D: TRBD2

DNA: TGTGCCAGCAGTTACAGAGCTAGCAGCGAGCAGTACTTC
CDR3: CASSYRASSEQYF
J: TRBJ2-7
V: TRBV6-6
size: once
D: NA

DNA: TGTGCCAGCAGTTACGACAGGGGAGCAGATTGCACCTTC
CDR3: CASSYDRGADCTF
J: TRBJ1-2
V: TRBV6-5
size: NA
D: TRBD1

DNA: TGTGCCAGCAGTGAATATTCGATGATCGGCGGGGAGCTGTTTTTT
CDR3: CASSEYSMIGGELFF
J: TRBJ2-2
V: TRBV6-1
size: NA
D: NA

DNA: TGTGCCAGCAGAGGAGGGGGTGGGAGGGAGTACTTC
CDR3: CASRGGGGREYF
J: TRBJ2-4
V: TRBV6-1
size: NA
D: NA

DNA: TGTGCCAGCAGCCAAGGGGGGACTGGGAGTAACGAGCAGTACTTC
CDR3: CASSQGGTGSNEQYF
J: TRBJ2-7
V: TRBV7-2
size: NA
D: NA

DNA: TGTGCCAGCAGTAGGTCAACAGGGGTACTAGCCAAAAACATTCAGTACTTC
CDR3: CASSRSTGVLAKNIQYF
J: TRBJ2-4
V: TRBV28
size: NA
D: TRBD1

DNA: TGTGCTAGTGGTTCGAGAAAATGGGGACTTTCCCAAGAGACCCAGTACTTC
CDR3: CASGSRKWGLSQETQYF
J: TRBJ2-5
V: TRBV12-5
size: NA
D: NA

DNA: TGTGCCAGCAGCTTGGCTGCTATTTCCTACAATGAGCAGTTCTTC
CDR3: CASSLAAISYNEQFF
J: TRBJ2-1
V: TRBV5-8
size: NA
D: NA

DNA: TGTGCCAGCAGCCAAGGTGGCAGGGGAAGAACAGATACGCAGTATTTT
CDR3: CASSQGGRGRTDTQYF
J: TRBJ2-3
V: TRBV4-2
size: NA
D: NA

DNA: TGCGCCAGCAGCCTAGGGACTAGCGGGACTGGGGGGGAGACCCAGTACTTC
CDR3: CASSLGTSGTGGETQYF
J: TRBJ2-5
V: TRBV5-1
size: NA
D: TRBD2

DNA: TGTGCCAGCAGTTACTCGATGTCCAGTTCTCAGCCCCAGCATTTT
CDR3: CASSYSMSSSQPQHF
J: TRBJ1-5
V: TRBV6-5
size: NA
D: NA

DNA: TGTGCCAGCAGCTTTGGTGGGATCTCCTACAATGAGCAGTTCTTC
CDR3: CASSFGGISYNEQFF
J: TRBJ2-1
V: TRBV7-2
size: NA
D: NA

DNA: TGTGCCATCAGTGAGGGGACCCAACTCATCTATGGCTACACCTTC
CDR3: CAISEGTQLIYGYTF
J: TRBJ1-2
V: TRBV10-3
size: few
D: NA

DNA: TGTGCCAGCGGACGGACTAGCGGGACCGGGGAGCTGTTTTTT
CDR3: CASGRTSGTGELFF
J: TRBJ2-2
V: TRBV27
size: NA
D: TRBD2

DNA: TGCAGCGTCTCGTCGGCCACTAGCGGGATCAGCTCCTACGAGCAGTACTTC
CDR3: CSVSSATSGISSYEQYF
J: TRBJ2-7
V: TRBV29-1
size: NA
D: TRBD2

DNA: TGTGCCAGCAGCCAAGACTCGACAAAAAAAGGACCAGCGGATACGCAGTATTTT
CDR3: CASSQDSTKKGPADTQYF
J: TRBJ2-3
V: TRBV4-2
size: NA
D: NA

DNA: TGCAGCGTTCTTCAGAATCTGAATGGCTACACCTTC
CDR3: CSVLQNLNGYTF
J: TRBJ1-2
V: TRBV29-1
size: NA
D: NA

DNA: TGTGCCAGCAGCCTCGGGGCGTACACTGAAGCTTTCTTT
CDR3: CASSLGAYTEAFF
J: TRBJ1-1
V: TRBV11-2
size: few
D: NA

DNA: TGTGCCTGGAGGGGTGGAGGGAACTATGGCTACACCTTC
CDR3: CAWRGGGNYGYTF
J: TRBJ1-2
V: TRBV30
size: few
D: NA

DNA: TGTGCCAGCAGCTTGACTAGCGGGGGGGTATATGAGCAGTTCTTC
CDR3: CASSLTSGGVYEQFF
J: TRBJ2-1
V: TRBV7-2
size: NA
D: TRBD2

DNA: TGCAGCGTTGACGCGGGAGGAGGAGAGACCCAGTACTTC
CDR3: CSVDAGGGETQYF
J: TRBJ2-5
V: TRBV29-1
size: NA
D: TRBD2

DNA: TGTGCCAGTAGTCCCTTTACGACAGGTCCGAATGGTGAAGCTTTCTTT
CDR3: CASSPFTTGPNGEAFF
J: TRBJ1-1
V: TRBV19
size: NA
D: NA

DNA: TGTGCCAGCTCACGCCCTAGCGGACTATCCTACGAGCAGTACTTC
CDR3: CASSRPSGLSYEQYF
J: TRBJ2-7
V: TRBV18
size: NA
D: TRBD2

DNA: TGCGCCAGCAGCTCTAGCGGGGGCCCCTACGAGCAGTACTTC
CDR3: CASSSSGGPYEQYF
J: TRBJ2-7
V: TRBV5-1
size: NA
D: TRBD2